These 3 T cell receptor beta chains share one sample of origin, sequenced in a study of T cell changes during pregnancy in multiple sclerosis. TCRdb keeps only in-frame clones here, not all; method: immunoSEQ multiplex PCR. This table holds 58,000 or so clones, roughly nine tenths found once. Sequencing used CD4+ T cells from peripheral blood mononuclear cells, obtained in the third trimester of pregnancy. These receptors all come from a female donor with multiple sclerosis, enrolled in a pregnancy study.

Note on this clone: This sample includes further DNA sequences coding for the same CDR3. The chain joins TRBV6-5 to TRBJ2-6, with D unresolved. Germline loops: CDR1 MNHEY, CDR2 SVGAGI. The CDR3 length is 16 residues. Trimming took off 2 bases at V and 0 bases at J, with 8 bases between the two ends. The CDR3 loop is CASSYRRSSGANVLTF. CDR3 bases: TGTGCCAGCAGTTACAGGCGGAGCTCTGGGGCCAACGTCCTGACTTTC.

The J gene is TRBJ1-2, the V gene TRBV20-1, with 9 positions matching TRBD1. The CDR3 spans 11 residues. Germline V gene lookup returns CDR1 DFQATT and CDR2 SNEGSKA (reference sequence). J was trimmed by 8 bases and V by 5 bases; bases with no gene match: 3. CDR3 protein: CSAWTGVGYTF. The CDR3 DNA follows: TGCAGTGCTTGGACAGGGGTCGGCTACACCTTC.

This clone showed up just a few times. The V gene is TRBV10-2, the J gene TRBJ2-7; the match to TRBD1 covers 9 bases. Germline CDR1 WSHSY, CDR2 SAAADI. The length of the CDR3 is 19 residues. J lost 1 base, V lost 4 bases, and 17 bases had no gene match. CDR3 nucleotides: TGCGCCAGCAGTGGCCCACCGGGACAGGGTTCCTCTAATTCCTACGAGCAGTACTTC. Translation gives CASSGPPGQGSSNSYEQYF.